This T cell receptor (beta chain) was profiled in a study of CD8+ T cells in alopecia areata. Across the study: Tofacitinib was given for 6 to 18 months, then stopped for 6 months. Findings and limits, study-wide: Scalp clonality decreased significantly with tofacitinib, and so did expanded CD8+ clones among the top 100.

Sequencing relied on a cDNA template that was reverse transcribed from extracted RNA. Using immunoSEQ multiplex PCR, the repertoire was profiled, and TCRdb retains in-frame clones only, with some absent. Among 200,000 or so clones listed, over 45% were seen once. The ends were cut back, 6 bases at V and 2 bases at J, with 9 bases in the middle. Per germline, CDR1 SGHRS and CDR2 YFSETQ. The CDR3 extends over 12 amino acids. As for treatment: oral pan-JAK inhibitor, 5-10 mg twice daily. From PBMCs, CD4+ and CD8+ T cells were sorted. Concerning this clone itself: Its specificity is unknown.

The rearrangement joins TRBV5-1 to TRBJ2-7, with D tentatively TRBD1 (5 bases). This clonotype was sampled from a human donor with alopecia areata. The input for sequencing was CD4+ T cells sorted from blood, taken at week 24, from a patient treated with tofacitinib. The CDR3 here is CASKGVTYEQYF. The CDR3 coding sequence is TGCGCCAGCAAAGGGGTCACCTACGAGCAGTACTTC.